These 23 T cell receptor beta chains were sequenced from one sample in a study of blood T cells in healthy people across ages. Together with a sample-barcoded 5' primer, a J-beta primer mix was included in a second PCR lasting about 6 to 11 cycles. TCRdb ran MiXCR on the 5' RACE reads and lists one entry per CDR3 protein. The table lists about 640,000 distinct CDR3 sequences, less than 35% of them singletons, with less than 20% in the top ten. The sample consisted of blood. The receptors derive from an elderly woman in good health.

This clonotype has a count of ten or more. The chain has TRBV5-1 and TRBJ2-3, with 9 bases that match TRBD1. Germline CDR1 and CDR2: SGHRS and YFSETQ. The CDR3 has 15 amino acids. Unmatched junction bases numbered 5, after V lost 3 bases and J lost 3 bases. CDR3 DNA sequence: TGCGCCAGCAGCTACGGGACAGGGAGGACAGATACGCAGTATTTT. Its protein product is CASSYGTGRTDTQYF.

In this sample, this clonotype turned up once. The V call is TRBV5-6, the J call TRBJ2-4; D is ambiguous. Judging by the DNA end, TRBJ2-7 fits better; the J call may be wrong. Germline V gene lookup returns CDR1 SGHDT and CDR2 YYEEEE. The CDR3 contains 15 residues. CDR3 region: CASSIEKGGTYEQYF. CDR3 bases: TGTGCCAGTAGTATAGAGAAGGGTGGGACCTACGAGCAGTACTTC.

This clonotype was picked up a small number of times. The chain uses TRBV30 and TRBJ2-1; possibly TRBD1 for D (6 bases). Germline CDR1 is GTSNPN and CDR2 is SVGIG (reference sequence). V was pared by 7 bases and J by 9 bases, with 19 bases between. This CDR3 contains 13 residues. CDR3 sequence reads: CAFRLWGPGEQFF. DNA for the CDR3: TGTGCCTTCCGATTATGGGGGCCAGGTGAGCAGTTCTTC.

There are many counts of this clonotype. One end of the junction does not line up with germline, which may come from a read error. The chain combines TRBV20-1 with TRBJ2-5; 9 bases map to TRBD2. The CDR3 is 17 residues long. Germline lookup yields CDR1 DFQATT and CDR2 SNEGSKA (reference sequence). This CDR3 reads CIARDRLAGGTQETQYF. DNA for the CDR3: TGCATTGCTAGAGATCGCCTTGCGGGGGGGACCCAAGAGACCCAGTACTTC.

This clonotype showed up many times. This sequence joins TRBV5-4 and TRBJ2-3; 9 nucleotides agree with TRBD1. The CDR3 contains 15 residues. V was clipped by 7 bases and J by 2 bases; unmatched bases: 8. Germline lookup yields CDR1 SGHNT and CDR2 YYREEE (reference sequence). CDR3 bases: TGTGCCAGCTCACTCCGGGACAGGGACACAGATACGCAGTATTTT. It encodes CASSLRDRDTDTQYF.

This clonotype occurred many times. The chain uses TRBV6-5 and TRBJ1-2; 7 bases are a match to TRBD1. Germline V gene data show CDR1 as MNHEY and CDR2 as SVGAGI. The CDR3 runs to 14 residues. V lost 6 bases to trimming and J lost 4 bases; unmatched junction nucleotides: 8. The CDR3 nucleotides are TGTGCCAGCAGAAACCGACAGGGCACCTATGGCTACACCTTC. Translation: CASRNRQGTYGYTF.

Note on this clonotype: Here the CDR3 omits its conserved ending phenylalanine or tryptophan, so a read error is the likely source. The chain carries TRBV30 and TRBJ1-1; D remains unclear. This CDR3 is built from 13 residues. The germline CDR1 and CDR2 sequences are GTSNPN and SVGIG (reference sequence). V dropped 5 bases and J dropped 10 bases, with 20 bases sitting between them. The CDR3: CAWGQAGTPSAFC. CDR3 nucleotides: TGTGCCTGGGGCCAGGCGGGCACTCCCTCAGCTTTCTGT.

This clonotype was seen many times. V and J are TRBV7-9 and TRBJ2-5, with D perhaps matching TRBD2 (5 bases). Trimming removed 4 bases at V and 2 bases at J, with 14 bases between. This CDR3 region has 15 residues. CDR1 SEHNR and CDR2 FQNEAQ come from the germline V gene (reference sequence). For the CDR3, the DNA is TGTGCCAGCAGCTCCAAACTAGTTACACAAGAGACCCAGTACTTC. It translates to CASSSKLVTQETQYF.

This clonotype came up once. The J gene is TRBJ1-1, the V gene TRBV20-1; perhaps TRBD1 as D (5 bases). V gave up 6 bases and J gave up 0 bases, with 14 bases separating them. The CDR3 runs to 14 residues. Germline CDR1 is DFQATT and CDR2 is SNEGSKA (reference sequence). The CDR3 sequence: CSATSGGMNTEAFF. DNA of the CDR3: TGCAGTGCCACCTCGGGGGGGATGAACACTGAAGCTTTCTTT.

Note on this clonotype: Compared with germline, one end of the junction differs, possibly owing to a read error. The J gene is TRBJ1-2, the V gene TRBV9, with unresolved D. Germline V gene sequence: CDR1 SGDLS, CDR2 YYNGEE. The CDR3 is 13 residues long. The CDR3 DNA reads TGTGCCAGCAACGTAACTGAACGGGGAGGCTACACCTTC. Translated: CASNVTERGGYTF.

This clonotype appeared many times. This chain links TRBV29-1 with TRBJ1-5, with TRBD1 identical over 9 bases. The trim removed 4 bases at V and 5 bases at J, leaving 3 bases unmatched. Per germline, CDR1 SQVTM and CDR2 ANQGSEA. CDR3 length: 13 residues. The CDR3 bases are TGCAGCGTTGGACAGGGGGTCGATCAGCCCCAGCATTTT. It is translated as CSVGQGVDQPQHF.

Regarding this clonotype: The germline gene is not matched at one end of the junction; a read error may be the cause. The chain employs TRBV7-7 and TRBJ2-5; D may be TRBD2 (6 bases). Germline lookup yields CDR1 SSHAT and CDR2 FNYEAQ (reference sequence). CDR3 size: 14 residues. As DNA, the CDR3 is TGTGCTAGCAGTCCTATTAGCGGACAAGAGACCCAGTACTTC. Its translation: CASSPISGQETQYF.

This rearrangement joins TRBV29-1 to TRBJ2-1; D assignment may be TRBD1 or TRBD2 (7 bases each). CDR3 length equals 14 residues. V shed 7 bases and J shed 0 bases, with 13 bases lying between them. Per germline, CDR1 SQVTM and CDR2 ANQGSEA. The CDR3 region has the DNA TGCAGCGCGGAGCGGGACAGCTCCTACAATGAGCAGTTCTTC. This codes for CSAERDSSYNEQFF.

This chain uses TRBV20-1 with TRBJ2-3; TRBD2 is a possible D gene (6 bases). The CDR3 covers 18 residues. In germline, CDR1 is DFQATT, CDR2 SNEGSKA (reference sequence). Trimming removed 5 bases at V and 1 base at J, with 25 bases between. CDR3 in amino acids: CSARRRASGRLGTDTQYF. CDR3 bases: TGCAGTGCTCGCAGGAGGGCTAGTGGGAGATTGGGCACAGATACGCAGTATTTT.

The chain couples TRBV7-2 to TRBJ1-4; TRBD1 matches at 9 bases. This CDR3 region has 15 residues. V shed 5 bases and J 7 bases; nucleotides not matched to a gene: 8. In germline, CDR1 is SGHTA, CDR2 FQGNSA. Here the CDR3 DNA reads TGTGCCAGCAGCACCCCACAGGGGGCGCGTGAAAAACTGTTTTTT. Its translation: CASSTPQGAREKLFF.

This clonotype was seen ten or more times. The chain carries TRBV20-1 and TRBJ2-1, with 9 bases fitting TRBD2. The V and J ends lost 2 bases and 4 bases, in that order; junction bases with no gene match: 3. The germline V gene has CDR1 DFQATT and CDR2 SNEGSKA (reference sequence). The CDR3 consists of 14 residues. The CDR3 spells CSARLAGSYNEQFF. For the CDR3, the DNA is TGCAGTGCTAGACTAGCGGGGTCTTACAATGAGCAGTTCTTC.

This clonotype was picked up many times. V gene TRBV10-3 combines with J gene TRBJ1-6; no clear D gene. Germline CDR1 reads ENHRY; CDR2 reads SYGVKD. V was cut by 2 bases and J by 9 bases, with 17 bases left in between. The CDR3 runs to 16 residues. CDR3 nucleotides: TGTGCCATCAGTGAGATCGGATCAGGTTGGGGTTCACCCCTCCACTTT. The encoded protein is CAISEIGSGWGSPLHF.

The chain employs TRBV7-2 and TRBJ2-1, with a possible D match to TRBD1 (6 bases). The germline V gene encodes CDR1 SGHTA and CDR2 FQGNSA. V lost 5 bases, J lost 4 bases, and 12 bases lay in between. There are 14 residues in the CDR3. This chain's CDR3 is CASSKGQIYNEQFF. The CDR3, as DNA: TGTGCCAGCAGCAAAGGACAGATATACAATGAGCAGTTCTTC.

The chain combines TRBV5-6 with TRBJ1-2, with D possibly matching TRBD1 (6 bases). This CDR3 comprises 14 residues. V lost 1 base, J lost 4 bases, and 11 bases lay in between. Germline CDR1 and CDR2: SGHDT and YYEEEE. CDR3 protein: CASSLPQGTYGYTF. In DNA form, the CDR3 reads TGTGCCAGCAGCTTGCCCCAGGGGACCTATGGCTACACCTTC.

This clonotype was seen repeatedly, ten times or more. V and J are TRBV9 and TRBJ2-6; D call uncertain. CDR1 and CDR2 (germline): SGDLS, YYNGEE. V was cut by 3 bases and J by 0 bases, with 7 bases left in between. CDR3 length: 15 amino acids. The CDR3 region has the DNA TGTGCCAGCAGCGCCTTAAGCTCTGGGGCCAACGTCCTGACTTTC. Translating gives CASSALSSGANVLTF.

This clonotype showed up many times. V and J are TRBV7-6 and TRBJ2-7, with 8 bases lining up with TRBD1. Germline V gives CDR1 SGHVS, CDR2 FNYEAQ. V was clipped by 5 bases and J by 1 base; unmatched bases: 7. This CDR3 is 15 amino acids long. The CDR3 region is CASSPDRGASYEQYF. The DNA for the CDR3 is TGTGCCAGCAGCCCAGACAGGGGAGCGTCCTACGAGCAGTACTTC.

This clonotype was recorded many times. The chain carries TRBV3-1 and TRBJ2-3, with D maybe TRBD2 (9 bases). The germline gives CDR1 LGHDT, CDR2 YNNKEL (reference sequence). V was shortened by 1 base and J by 6 bases, with 26 bases between the two germline ends. This CDR3 contains 19 residues. CDR3 nucleotides: TGTGCCAGCAGCCAAGCTGGGACAGGACTAGCGCCCCAGAGGGATACGCAGTATTTT. Residues: CASSQAGTGLAPQRDTQYF.

This clonotype has just a few counts. J is TRBJ2-7 and V is TRBV28, with TRBD2 as a possible D gene (6 bases). This CDR3 is 15 amino acids long. Germline loops: CDR1 MDHEN, CDR2 SYDVKM. Trimming took 3 bases from V and 3 from J, leaving 15 bases between them. The DNA of the CDR3 is TGTGCCAGCAGTTTTACCCGGGACTCGTTCTACGAGCAGTACTTC. It encodes CASSFTRDSFYEQYF.